The 29 T cell receptor beta chains below were found in one sample sequenced in a study of beta chain features in type 1 diabetes. The investigators reverse transcribed all of the isolated RNA, so they sequenced expressed TCRB transcripts. TCRdb's table, derived via immunoSEQ multiplex PCR, lists solely in-frame clones and lacks some. The table includes hundreds of thousands of clones, about 30% detected once. The sequenced material came from naive CD4+ T cells from blood. The receptors were sampled from a man younger than 35 in good health.

V and J are TRBV5-1 and TRBJ2-1; 12 bases are a match to TRBD1. Germline values: CDR1 SGHRS, CDR2 YFSETQ. V was pared by 6 bases and J by 8 bases, with 3 bases of the junction left unmatched. The CDR3 has 13 amino acids. The CDR3 DNA reads TGCGCCAGCAAAGGGACAGGGGGCGATGAGCAGTTCTTC. Amino acids: CASKGTGGDEQFF.

J is TRBJ2-1 and V is TRBV5-1, with 9 bases that match TRBD2. Per germline, CDR1 SGHRS and CDR2 YFSETQ. V lost 4 bases and J lost 5; bases outside the gene matches: 10. The CDR3 loop spans 16 amino acids. The CDR3 protein is CASSLATSGLDNEQFF. DNA for the CDR3: TGCGCCAGCAGCCTAGCGACTAGCGGCCTCGACAATGAGCAGTTCTTC.

The chain uses TRBV6-5 and TRBJ1-4, with no clear D. V shed 3 bases and J shed 3 bases, with 11 bases lying between them. Germline-derived CDR1 and CDR2 are MNHEY and SVGAGI. CDR3 length: 15 amino acids. CDR3 loop: CASSYWVPPNEKLFF. The CDR3, as DNA: TGTGCCAGCAGTTATTGGGTGCCGCCTAATGAAAAACTGTTTTTT.

The V gene is TRBV6-1, the J gene TRBJ2-7; D uncertain. The CDR3 totals 15 residues. From germline, CDR1 is MNHNS and CDR2 SASEGT. The germline V and J ends were trimmed by 0 bases and 4 bases, with 13 bases remaining between them. The CDR3 DNA is TGTGCCAGCAGTGAAGCCGGTGCCAGAATATACGAGCAGTACTTC. It specifies CASSEAGARIYEQYF.

The rearrangement links TRBV30 to TRBJ2-7, with TRBD1 matching over 7 bases. Germline V gene lookup returns CDR1 GTSNPN and CDR2 SVGIG (reference sequence). With V trimmed by 1 base and J by 4 bases, 7 bases remained unmatched. The CDR3 loop spans 14 amino acids. CDR3 protein: CAWSGQGQGYEQYF. Written as DNA, the CDR3 is TGTGCCTGGAGTGGACAGGGCCAAGGGTACGAGCAGTACTTC.

V usage is TRBV30 and J usage is TRBJ1-1, with D uncertain. The CDR3 runs to 15 residues. CDR1 is GTSNPN, CDR2 SVGIG, per germline (reference sequence). The germline V and J ends were trimmed by 3 bases and 7 bases, with 21 bases remaining between them. CDR3 amino acids: CAWSRLRTSGGEAFF. The CDR3 DNA reads TGTGCCTGGAGCCGACTTCGGACGTCCGGTGGTGAAGCTTTCTTT.

V is TRBV29-1 and J is TRBJ1-1; D unclear. The length of the CDR3 is 14 residues. The ends were cut back, 3 bases at V and 3 bases at J, with 14 bases in the middle. The germline V gene encodes CDR1 SQVTM and CDR2 ANQGSEA. The CDR3 DNA is TGCAGCGTTGACCCCGGGGAGGGATACACTGAAGCTTTCTTT. Protein product: CSVDPGEGYTEAFF.

V usage is TRBV5-4 and J usage is TRBJ2-3, with D tentatively TRBD1 (5 bases). The germline V gene encodes CDR1 SGHNT and CDR2 YYREEE (reference sequence). CDR3 length: 14 residues. The V and J ends lost 0 bases and 4 bases respectively, with 9 bases between them. CDR3 loop: CASSLAGYSDTQYF. CDR3 in DNA: TGTGCCAGCAGCTTGGCAGGGTATTCAGATACGCAGTATTTT.

V usage is TRBV30 and J usage is TRBJ1-5; TRBD1 is a possible D gene (6 bases). Germline CDR1 reads GTSNPN; CDR2 reads SVGIG (reference sequence). This CDR3 comprises 12 residues. Trimming cost V 5 bases and J 3 bases, with 8 bases left between them. The CDR3 DNA reads as TGTGCCTGGGGGGGGCACAATCAGCCCCAGCATTTT. Its translation: CAWGGHNQPQHF.

This clone was counted a single time. The gene calls are TRBV30 and TRBJ2-7; D is perhaps TRBD2 (7 bases). Trimming pared 0 bases from V and 6 bases from J, leaving 15 bases between. There are 14 residues in the CDR3. Germline V gene data show CDR1 as GTSNPN and CDR2 as SVGIG (reference sequence). As DNA, the CDR3 is TGTGCCTGGAGTGTACGGAGGGGGGGCAGCGAGCAGTACTTC. Protein product: CAWSVRRGGSEQYF.

In this sample, this clone turned up a few times. J is TRBJ2-7 and V is TRBV27, with 9 bases that match TRBD1. The CDR3 covers 15 residues. J lost 3 bases, V lost 5 bases, and 8 bases had no gene match. The germline gives CDR1 MNHEY, CDR2 SMNVEV (reference sequence). The CDR3 region is CASSATGTGLYEQYF. The CDR3 nucleotides read TGTGCCAGCAGTGCAACCGGGACAGGGCTCTACGAGCAGTACTTC.

Only a few counts were recorded for this clone. The J gene is TRBJ2-3, the V gene TRBV7-9; D perhaps matches TRBD2 (5 bases). Between the trimmed V and J ends, which lost 8 bases and 2 bases, there was a span of 23 bases. CDR1 is SEHNR, CDR2 FQNEAQ, per germline (reference sequence). The CDR3 is 17 amino acids. CDR3 protein: CASLMDGENPNTDTQYF. CDR3 DNA: TGTGCCAGCCTCATGGATGGGGAGAACCCTAACACAGATACGCAGTATTTT.

This clone showed up just a few times. This rearrangement joins TRBV30 to TRBJ1-2, with unresolved D. This CDR3 region has 13 residues. Germline V gene data show CDR1 as GTSNPN and CDR2 as SVGIG (reference sequence). Trimming removed 3 bases from V and 2 bases from J, with 10 bases in between. The CDR3: CAWSGSLNYGYTF. CDR3 bases: TGTGCCTGGAGCGGCAGCTTGAACTATGGCTACACCTTC.

V gene TRBV29-1 combines with J gene TRBJ1-2; the match to TRBD1 covers 8 bases. The CDR3 loop spans 12 amino acids. V was pared by 6 bases and J by 3 bases, with 3 bases of the junction left unmatched. Germline V gene sequence: CDR1 SQVTM, CDR2 ANQGSEA. CDR3 residues: CSVVTGDYGYTF. The CDR3 coding sequence is TGCAGCGTCGTGACAGGGGACTATGGCTACACCTTC.

The chain carries TRBV7-9 and TRBJ2-5, with TRBD1 as a possible D gene (5 bases). In germline, CDR1 is SEHNR, CDR2 FQNEAQ (reference sequence). This CDR3 is 14 amino acids long. Between the trimmed V and J ends, which lost 3 bases and 1 base, there was a span of 9 bases. CDR3 region: CASSFQGIQETQYF. The CDR3 region has the DNA TGTGCCAGCAGCTTCCAGGGTATCCAAGAGACCCAGTACTTC.

The V gene is TRBV6-1, the J gene TRBJ2-7, with 9 bases that match TRBD1. V lost 5 bases and J lost 3; bases outside the gene matches: 5. The CDR3 loop spans 14 amino acids. Germline CDR1 MNHNS, CDR2 SASEGT. The CDR3 sequence is CASSRNRGLYEQYF. As DNA, the CDR3 is TGTGCCAGCAGTCGCAACAGGGGGCTCTACGAGCAGTACTTC.

In this sample, this clone turned up a few times. The gene calls are TRBV20-1 and TRBJ2-7; no clear D. The germline V gene encodes CDR1 DFQATT and CDR2 SNEGSKA (reference sequence). Trimming stripped 5 bases from V and 3 bases from J, with 5 bases between. This CDR3 region has 10 residues. CDR3 region: CSAALYEQYF. The CDR3 DNA follows: TGCAGTGCTGCCCTCTACGAGCAGTACTTC.

This clone has just a few counts. The chain combines TRBV9 with TRBJ2-1; 8 bases are a match to TRBD2. From germline, CDR1 is SGDLS and CDR2 YYNGEE. CDR3 length: 16 amino acids. The junction had 6 bases not matched to a gene; V was cut back by 0 bases and J by 4 bases. This CDR3 is CASSVGGIAGYNEQFF. The CDR3, as DNA: TGTGCCAGCAGCGTAGGTGGGATAGCGGGGTACAATGAGCAGTTCTTC.

The V and J genes are TRBV4-1 and TRBJ1-2; D is perhaps TRBD1 (5 bases). Trimming pared 1 base from V and 4 bases from J, leaving 13 bases between. CDR1 MGHRA and CDR2 YSYEKL come from the germline V gene. The CDR3 length is 15 residues. CDR3 DNA: TGCGCCAGCAGCCAAGCGGGACCGAGGATCTATGGCTACACCTTC. Residues: CASSQAGPRIYGYTF.

The rearrangement joins TRBV7-8 to TRBJ2-3, with a weak D call TRBD1 (5 bases). CDR1 SGHVS and CDR2 FQNEAQ come from the germline V gene. The CDR3 length is 14 residues. Deletions cut 5 bases from V and 1 base from J, with 10 bases between. CDR3 protein: CASSPLTGTDTQYF. CDR3 nucleotide sequence: TGTGCCAGCAGCCCCTTGACAGGCACAGATACGCAGTATTTT. Filled out from reference TRBV7-8 and TRBJ2-3, the complete variable domain reads GAGVSQSPRYKVAKRGQDVALRCDPISGHVSLFWYQQALGQGPEFLTYFQNEAQLDKSGLPSDRFFAERPEGSVSTLKIQRTQQEDSAVYLCASSPLTGTDTQYFGPGTRLTVL.

This clone appeared a few times. This chain connects TRBV11-3 to TRBJ2-3; a weak D match, TRBD2 (6 bases). This CDR3 has 15 residues. Trimming cost V 5 bases and J 1 base, with 13 bases left between them. Germline CDR1 is SGHNT and CDR2 is YENEEA. This CDR3 is CASSPGGPGTDTQYF. The CDR3 DNA reads TGTGCCAGCAGCCCCGGAGGGCCGGGCACAGATACGCAGTATTTT. Combining the CDR3 with reference TRBV11-3 and TRBJ2-3 gives the whole variable domain EAGVVQSPRYKIIEKKQPVAFWCNPISGHNTLYWYLQNLGQGPELLIRYENEEAVDDSQLPKDRFSAERLKGVDSTLKIQPAELGDSAVYLCASSPGGPGTDTQYFGPGTRLTVL.

The rearrangement links TRBV9 to TRBJ2-7, with D unresolved. V lost 0 bases and J 3 bases, leaving 7 bases between the germline ends. This CDR3 has 13 residues. Germline CDR1 SGDLS, CDR2 YYNGEE. The CDR3 is CASSVAPNYEQYF. CDR3 DNA: TGTGCCAGCAGCGTAGCCCCCAACTACGAGCAGTACTTC.

The sample holds a few counts of this clone. The chain employs TRBV28 and TRBJ1-2, with D hard to call. Per the germline V gene, CDR1 is MDHEN and CDR2 is SYDVKM. The CDR3 length is 11 residues. With 4 bases removed from V and 8 bases from J, the gap between germline ends came to 8 bases. The CDR3 DNA reads TGTGCCAGCAGTTCGCCCCGGGGCTACACCTTC. This sequence encodes CASSSPRGYTF.

This clone was seen a handful of times. The chain employs TRBV29-1 and TRBJ2-1; the D gene is possibly TRBD2 (6 bases). The CDR3 runs 12 residues. Germline-derived CDR1 and CDR2 are SQVTM and ANQGSEA. Trimming took off 5 bases at V and 7 bases at J, with 12 bases between the two ends. DNA for the CDR3: TGCAGCGTTTCTAATCGGGGGAATGAGCAGTTCTTC. It specifies CSVSNRGNEQFF.

The V and J genes are TRBV19 and TRBJ2-3; weak D call: TRBD1 (6 bases). Deletions cut 0 bases from V and 0 bases from J, with 10 bases between. The CDR3 runs to 16 residues. Per germline, CDR1 LNHDA and CDR2 SQIVND (reference sequence). This CDR3 reads CASSIDPQGSTDTQYF. CDR3 coding DNA: TGTGCCAGTAGTATAGATCCACAGGGAAGCACAGATACGCAGTATTTT.

Comment on this clone: Within the sample, other DNA sequences also encode this same CDR3. The rearrangement uses TRBV20-1 and TRBJ2-7, with unresolved D. Trimming pared 2 bases from V and 0 bases from J, leaving 2 bases between. Germline CDR1 is DFQATT and CDR2 is SNEGSKA (reference sequence). This CDR3 contains 11 residues. Here the CDR3 DNA reads TGCAGTGCTAGATCCTCCTACGAGCAGTACTTC. It codes for CSARSSYEQYF.

This clone has only a few counts. The chain couples TRBV30 to TRBJ2-7; unclear D gene. V was clipped by 3 bases and J by 9 bases, with 12 bases between them. CDR1 and CDR2 (germline): GTSNPN, SVGIG (reference sequence). The CDR3 is made up of 11 amino acids. This CDR3 is CAWRQAQGQYF. The CDR3 DNA reads TGTGCCTGGAGGCAGGCCCAAGGGCAGTACTTC.

The chain employs TRBV7-9 and TRBJ1-1; D is unresolved. The CDR3 runs 16 residues. Germline V gene sequence: CDR1 SEHNR, CDR2 FQNEAQ (reference sequence). Trimming pared 6 bases from V and 0 bases from J, leaving 17 bases between. The CDR3 spells CASSFPAGRLNTEAFF. CDR3 DNA: TGTGCCAGCAGTTTCCCCGCGGGCAGACTGAACACTGAAGCTTTCTTT.

The gene calls are TRBV14 and TRBJ2-3; D assignment may be TRBD1 or TRBD2 (6 bases each). Per germline, CDR1 SGHDN and CDR2 FVKESK. There are 13 residues in the CDR3. Trimming pared 1 base from V and 11 bases from J, leaving 13 bases between. This chain's CDR3 is CASSQVREGGQYF. CDR3 coding DNA: TGTGCCAGCAGCCAAGTGCGAGAGGGGGGGCAGTATTTT.